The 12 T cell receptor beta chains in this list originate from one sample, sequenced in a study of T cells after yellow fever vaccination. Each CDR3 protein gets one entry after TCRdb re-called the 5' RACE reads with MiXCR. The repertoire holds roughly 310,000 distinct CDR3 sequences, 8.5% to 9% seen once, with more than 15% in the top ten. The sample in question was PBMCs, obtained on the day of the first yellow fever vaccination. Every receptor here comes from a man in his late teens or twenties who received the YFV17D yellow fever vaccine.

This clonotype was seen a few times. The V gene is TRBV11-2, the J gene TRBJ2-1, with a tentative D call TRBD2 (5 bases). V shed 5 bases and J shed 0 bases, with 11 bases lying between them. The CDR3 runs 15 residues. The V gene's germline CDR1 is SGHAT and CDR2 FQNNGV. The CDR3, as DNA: TGTGCCAGCAGCGCCACCCGGGGCTCCTACAATGAGCAGTTCTTC. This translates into CASSATRGSYNEQFF.

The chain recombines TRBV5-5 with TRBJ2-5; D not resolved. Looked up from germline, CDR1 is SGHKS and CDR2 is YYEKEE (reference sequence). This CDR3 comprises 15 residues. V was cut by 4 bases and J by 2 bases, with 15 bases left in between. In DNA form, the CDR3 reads TGTGCCAGCAGCCTCCCCTCCGCCGGTCAAGAGACCCAGTACTTC. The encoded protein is CASSLPSAGQETQYF.

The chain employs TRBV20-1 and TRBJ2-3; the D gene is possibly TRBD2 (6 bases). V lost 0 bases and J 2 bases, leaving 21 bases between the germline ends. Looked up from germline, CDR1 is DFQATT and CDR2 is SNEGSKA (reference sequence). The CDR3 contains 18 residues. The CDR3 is CSARDLMWVGGITDTQYF. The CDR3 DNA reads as TGCAGTGCTAGAGATCTAATGTGGGTAGGCGGGATCACAGATACGCAGTATTTT.

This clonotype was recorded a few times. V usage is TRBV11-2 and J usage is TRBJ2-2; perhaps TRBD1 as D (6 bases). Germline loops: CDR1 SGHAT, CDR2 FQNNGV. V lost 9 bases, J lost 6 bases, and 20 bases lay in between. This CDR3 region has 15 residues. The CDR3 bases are TGTGCCAGTCTCAACAGGGCGGGTATAGCCGGGGAGCTGTTTTTT. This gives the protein CASLNRAGIAGELFF.

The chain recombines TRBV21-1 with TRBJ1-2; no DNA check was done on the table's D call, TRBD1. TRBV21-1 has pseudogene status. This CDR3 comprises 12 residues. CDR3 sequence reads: CASSDTGGGYTF. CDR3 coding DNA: TGTGCCAGCAGCGACACAGGGGGGGGCTACACCTTC.

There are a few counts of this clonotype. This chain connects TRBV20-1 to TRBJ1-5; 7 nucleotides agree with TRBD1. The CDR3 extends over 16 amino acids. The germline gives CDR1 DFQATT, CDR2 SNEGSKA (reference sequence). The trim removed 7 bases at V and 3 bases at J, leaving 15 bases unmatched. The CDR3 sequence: CSVLDRARGINQPQHF. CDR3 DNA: TGCAGTGTTCTAGACAGGGCGAGGGGGATCAATCAGCCCCAGCATTTT.

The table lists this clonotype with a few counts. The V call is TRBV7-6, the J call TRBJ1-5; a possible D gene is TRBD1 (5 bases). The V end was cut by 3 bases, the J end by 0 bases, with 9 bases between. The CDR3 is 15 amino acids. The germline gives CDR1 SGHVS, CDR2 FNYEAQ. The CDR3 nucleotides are TGTGCCAGCAGCTTGGGGGTTTCTAGCAATCAGCCCCAGCATTTT. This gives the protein CASSLGVSSNQPQHF.

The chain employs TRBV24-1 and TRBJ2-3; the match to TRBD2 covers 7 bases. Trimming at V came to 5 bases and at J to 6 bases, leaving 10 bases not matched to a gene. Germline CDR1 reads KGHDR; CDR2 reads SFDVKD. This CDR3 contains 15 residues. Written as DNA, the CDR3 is TGTGCCACCAGTGTCGAGCGGGGCCCCTCTGATACGCAGTATTTT. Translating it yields CATSVERGPSDTQYF.

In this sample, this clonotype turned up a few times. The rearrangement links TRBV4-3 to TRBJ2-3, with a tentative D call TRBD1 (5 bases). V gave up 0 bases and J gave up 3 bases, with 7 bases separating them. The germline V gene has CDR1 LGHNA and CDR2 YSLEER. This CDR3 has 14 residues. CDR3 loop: CASSQDSGTDTQYF. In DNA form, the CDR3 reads TGCGCCAGCAGCCAAGATTCAGGGACAGATACGCAGTATTTT.

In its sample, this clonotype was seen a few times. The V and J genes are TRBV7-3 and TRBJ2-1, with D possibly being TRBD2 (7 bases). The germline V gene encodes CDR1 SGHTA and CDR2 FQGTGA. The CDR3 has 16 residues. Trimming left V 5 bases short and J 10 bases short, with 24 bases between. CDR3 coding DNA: TGTGCCAGCAGCATCACCGGACTAGGACGGAGGGGGGAGCAGTTCTTC. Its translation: CASSITGLGRRGEQFF.

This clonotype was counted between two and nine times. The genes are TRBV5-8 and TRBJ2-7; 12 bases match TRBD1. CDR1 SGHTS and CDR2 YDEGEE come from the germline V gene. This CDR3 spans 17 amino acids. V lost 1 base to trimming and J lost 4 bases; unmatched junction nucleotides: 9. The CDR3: CASSLQGGTGGDYEQYF. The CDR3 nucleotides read TGTGCCAGCAGCTTGCAAGGGGGGACAGGGGGCGATTACGAGCAGTACTTC.

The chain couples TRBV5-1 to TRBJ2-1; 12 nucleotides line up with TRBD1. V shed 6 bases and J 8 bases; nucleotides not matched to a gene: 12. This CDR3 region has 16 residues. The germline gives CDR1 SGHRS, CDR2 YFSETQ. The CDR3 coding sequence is TGCGCCAGCACCCTGGCCGGGACAGGGGGCAGCGATGAGCAGTTCTTC. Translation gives CASTLAGTGGSDEQFF.